This TCR beta chain was retrieved from a study of blood T cell repertoires in COVID-19. Study-level background: Collection of acute and convalescent COVID-19 samples took place in the United States, Italy and Spain. The cDNA or gDNA used as material had been derived from T cells, B-cell-depleted T cells, or PBMCs.

The CDR3 runs to 17 residues. J gave up 2 bases and V 5 bases, and 10 bases lay outside the gene matches. Looked up from germline, CDR1 is MDHEN and CDR2 is SYDVKM. Under the authors' procedure: Nucleated cell number was recorded as an estimate derived from reference gene primer amplification. Sequencing used immunoSEQ multiplex PCR; TCRdb keeps in-frame clones, though not all of them. The DNA gave D and trimming, while V, J and clone size come from that table. The data hold roughly 30,000 clones, with 81% observed a single time. The sample taken for sequencing was peripheral blood. This receptor was taken from a woman aged 55 to 70 with acute or convalescent COVID-19. J is TRBJ1-2 and V is TRBV28; 11 bases map to TRBD1. CDR3 amino acids: CASSPAGTGGGNYGYTF. The DNA of the CDR3 is TGTGCCAGCAGTCCCGCCGGGACAGGGGGTGGAAACTATGGCTACACCTTC.